This T cell receptor beta chain is drawn from a study of blood T cells in healthy people across ages. A second PCR, run for roughly 7 to 12 cycles, used a sample-barcoded 5' primer plus a J-beta primer mix. Every cDNA was tagged by a template-switch adaptor with 12 random nucleotides. TCRdb recomputed calls from the 5' RACE reads with MiXCR, one row per CDR3 protein. The sample records approximately 780,000 distinct CDR3 sequences, around 25% being singletons. Every sample had a minimum of 6 million PBMCs isolated. Regarding this clonotype: Its antigen is not identified.

Regarding the study as a whole: When set beside aged donors, long-lived donors presented more naive CD4+ cells and higher diversity.

In germline, CDR1 is SEHNR, CDR2 FQNEAQ (reference sequence). Trimming left V 4 bases short and J 1 base short, with 10 bases between. The CDR3 contains 14 residues. The same sample was also studied in work on T cells of mothers and their children. That work contributes: Thymic selection shapes TCR recombination output in related pairs, and it does so similarly in unrelated pairs.

The V gene is TRBV7-9, the J gene TRBJ1-1; D gene unclear. The sequence came from a boy between 5 and 17 years old in good health. The sequenced material came from blood. CDR3 nucleotide sequence: TGTGCCAGCAGCTCCGGCGGAACGAACACTGAAGCTTTCTTT. Translation gives CASSSGGTNTEAFF.